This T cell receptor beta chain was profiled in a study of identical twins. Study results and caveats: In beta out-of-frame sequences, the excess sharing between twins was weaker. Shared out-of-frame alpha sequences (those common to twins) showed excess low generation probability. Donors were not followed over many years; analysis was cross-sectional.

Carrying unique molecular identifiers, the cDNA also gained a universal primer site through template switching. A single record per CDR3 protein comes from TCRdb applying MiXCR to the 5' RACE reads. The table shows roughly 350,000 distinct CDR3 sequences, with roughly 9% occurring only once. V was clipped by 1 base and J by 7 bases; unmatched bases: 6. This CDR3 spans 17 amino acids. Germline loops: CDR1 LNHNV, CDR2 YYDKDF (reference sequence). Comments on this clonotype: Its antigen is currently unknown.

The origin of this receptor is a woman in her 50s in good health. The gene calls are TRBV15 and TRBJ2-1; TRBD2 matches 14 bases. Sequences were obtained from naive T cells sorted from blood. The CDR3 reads CATSRGGLAGVGNEQFF. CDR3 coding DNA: TGTGCCACCAGCAGAGGGGGACTAGCGGGAGTCGGAAATGAGCAGTTCTTC.